A selection of T cell receptor beta chains follows, all from one sample in a study of cytotoxic CD8 clonotypes in ibrutinib-treated CLL. Clones were sequenced by immunoSEQ multiplex PCR, and TCRdb holds only the in-frame ones, with some missing. In the table there are almost 85,000 clones, 86% of which are singletons. The source material was PBMCs, sampled before ibrutinib treatment. The receptors shown here come from a human donor with chronic lymphocytic leukemia. The CDR3 runs from the conserved cysteine through the conserved F or W. D genes are given only for firm matches. Clone size, where shown, is once, few, many, or a class for clones that have expanded.

J gene,D gene,V gene,clone size,CDR3 DNA,CDR3 protein
TRBJ2-7,-,TRBV28,-,TGTGCCAGCAGTCCACACGAAGGGGTCTCCTACGAGCAGTACTTC,CASSPHEGVSYEQYF
TRBJ2-7,-,TRBV19,once,TGTGCCAGTAGTGGACGGGGGACGGTATACGAGCAGTACTTC,CASSGRGTVYEQYF
TRBJ2-6,-,TRBV7-9,-,TGTGCCAGCAGCTTAGATGGGGTTCGGGACTCTGGGGCCAACGTCCTGACTTTC,CASSLDGVRDSGANVLTF
TRBJ2-3,-,TRBV7-3,-,TGTGCCAGCAGCAAGGGTGATACGCAGTATTTT,CASSKGDTQYF
TRBJ2-7,TRBD2,TRBV19,-,TGTGCCAGTAGTATATCAGCGGGGGATAGAACCTACGAGCAGTACTTC,CASSISAGDRTYEQYF
TRBJ2-5,-,TRBV15,-,TGTGCCACCAGCAGACAGTCCGGGCTACTTGTGGAGGAGACCCAGTACTTC,CATSRQSGLLVEETQYF
TRBJ2-7,-,TRBV4-3,-,TGCGCCAGCAGCCAAGATTTGGCAGGGGAAGACTACGAGCAGTACTTC,CASSQDLAGEDYEQYF
TRBJ2-3,TRBD2,TRBV5-6,-,TGTGCCAGCAGCTTGTTGTCCGGGACTAGCGGATCTAGGGGGACGCAGTATTTT,CASSLLSGTSGSRGTQYF
TRBJ2-5,-,TRBV7-3,-,TGTGCCAGCAGCTTAGCGGGTTTTCCAGAGACCCAGTACTTC,CASSLAGFPETQYF
TRBJ2-7,-,TRBV27,-,TGTGCCAGCAGGATGGGACAAAATACCTACGAGCAGTACTTC,CASRMGQNTYEQYF
TRBJ1-2,-,TRBV18,-,TGTGCCAGCTCACCAGTGGCAGGGCGGGGGAACTATGGCTACACCTTC,CASSPVAGRGNYGYTF
TRBJ2-1,TRBD2,TRBV9,once,TGTGCCAGCAGCCCCACGGCGGGGCGGGAGCGGTCCTACAATGAGCAGTTCTTC,CASSPTAGRERSYNEQFF
TRBJ2-1,-,TRBV6-5,-,TGTGCCAGCAGTCCCGGGACTCCCCGCGGTTTCGGGCAGTTCTTC,CASSPGTPRGFGQFF
TRBJ2-4,TRBD1,TRBV5-1,-,TGCGCCAGCAGCGGCGGACAGGGTGGGAACATTCAGTACTTC,CASSGGQGGNIQYF
TRBJ1-1,-,TRBV27,-,TGTGCCAGCAGTTTAGGCACTGAAGCTTTCTTT,CASSLGTEAFF
TRBJ1-4,TRBD1,TRBV10-3,-,TGTGCCATCAGTCCGGGACAGACTAATGAAAAACTGTTTTTT,CAISPGQTNEKLFF
TRBJ2-5,-,TRBV27,-,TGTGCCAGCAGGCCACCCCGGGGCCTGAAAGAGACCCAGTACTTC,CASRPPRGLKETQYF
TRBJ2-1,TRBD2,TRBV28,-,TGTGCCAGCAGCATCTATGGACTAGCTCGGAATGAGCAGTTCTTC,CASSIYGLARNEQFF
TRBJ2-7,-,TRBV7-6,-,TGTGCCAGCAGCTTATTGCGGGAAGCCTACGAGCAGTACTTC,CASSLLREAYEQYF
TRBJ2-7,-,TRBV7-2,few,TGTGCCAGCAGCAGAAGCGGCCCTGTCTACGAGCAGTACTTC,CASSRSGPVYEQYF
TRBJ2-5,TRBD2,TRBV12-5,-,TGTGCTAGTAGACTAGGTGGGACTAGCGGGAGGTTGTTGGAGACCCAGTACTTC,CASRLGGTSGRLLETQYF
TRBJ1-1,-,TRBV5-6,-,TGTGCCAGCAGCCCCGGGAGGGGGGGGCGGAACACTGAAGCTTTCTTT,CASSPGRGGRNTEAFF
TRBJ2-1,TRBD2,TRBV29-1,-,TGCAGCGTTGGGACTAGCGGGAGCAGTGAGCAGTTCTTC,CSVGTSGSSEQFF
TRBJ2-7,-,TRBV5-1,-,TGCGCCAGCAGCCCTGCCGGGATAGTGAGTTCCTACGAGCAGTACTTC,CASSPAGIVSSYEQYF
TRBJ2-7,TRBD2,TRBV4-2,-,TGTGCCAGCAGCCTCAGAGAGAAGGGACTAGCGGGAGCATCCTACGAGCAGTACTTC,CASSLREKGLAGASYEQYF
TRBJ1-3,-,TRBV19,-,TGTGCCAGTAGTAGGTCAGCTGCTCTCAGTGGAAACACCATATATTTT,CASSRSAALSGNTIYF
TRBJ2-3,-,TRBV2,medium-sized,TGTGCCAGCAGTAAGAACACAGATACGCAGTATTTT,CASSKNTDTQYF
TRBJ1-2,-,TRBV29-1,-,TGCAGCGCAGGGAGCCCTGGGGGCTATGGCTACACCTTC,CSAGSPGGYGYTF
TRBJ1-2,TRBD1,TRBV25-1,-,TGTGCCAGCAGTGATTTCTTGGACAGGGATGGCTACACCTTC,CASSDFLDRDGYTF
TRBJ1-2,TRBD1,TRBV6-5,few,TGTGCCAGCACAGGAGGGGGCGACGGCTACACCTTC,CASTGGGDGYTF
TRBJ2-2,-,TRBV5-4,-,TGTGCCAGCAGCTTGGGACAAGTTAACACCGGGGAGCTGTTTTTT,CASSLGQVNTGELFF
TRBJ1-2,TRBD1,TRBV7-2,once,TGTGCCAGCAGAAGGACAGGGGGCGGCTACACCTTC,CASRRTGGGYTF
TRBJ2-6,-,TRBV27,few,TGTGCCAGCAGTGGGCGGCCAGACTCTGGGGCCAACGTCCTGACTTTC,CASSGRPDSGANVLTF
TRBJ2-5,-,TRBV6-5,-,TGTGCCAGCAGTCCCAGTACAGGGTTAGAGACCCAGTACTTC,CASSPSTGLETQYF
TRBJ2-5,-,TRBV6-5,-,TGTGCCAGCAGGCCACAGGGAAAAGAGACCCAGTACTTC,CASRPQGKETQYF